The next 29 T cell receptor beta chains were all read from a single sample in a study of T cell clones after liver transplantation. Assay: immunoSEQ multiplex PCR; the TCRdb copy retains only in-frame clones and omits some. The sample has about 76,000 clones; roughly 85% are singletons. The source material was CD4+ T cells from blood, sampled at the 22-month timepoint. The receptors shown here come from a human patient who received a liver transplant. Some T cells may possibly be graft donor cells.

A remark on this clone: The identical CDR3 is also encoded by other nucleotide sequences in the sample. The J gene is TRBJ2-1, the V gene TRBV4-3; TRBD2 matches 9 bases. Per the germline V gene, CDR1 is LGHNA and CDR2 is YSLEER. The CDR3 runs to 16 residues. The ends lost 2 bases at V and 0 bases at J; junction bases unmatched: 2. The chain's CDR3 is CASSQTRGGSYNEQFF. The CDR3 nucleotides are TGCGCCAGCAGCCAAACGCGGGGGGGCTCCTACAATGAGCAGTTCTTC.

This clone was seen a handful of times. This chain links TRBV7-2 with TRBJ1-2; D is unclear. Deletions cut 5 bases from V and 5 bases from J, with 9 bases between. CDR3 length: 12 amino acids. Germline CDR1 SGHTA, CDR2 FQGNSA. The CDR3 loop is CASSMLGYGYTF. The CDR3 nucleotides are TGTGCCAGCAGCATGCTGGGGTATGGCTACACCTTC.

The chain links TRBV4-3 to TRBJ2-2; 10 positions match TRBD1. After removal of 6 bases from V and 2 bases from J, the junction contained 3 bases not matched to a gene. CDR3 size: 15 residues. CDR1 and CDR2 (germline): LGHNA, YSLEER. In DNA form, the CDR3 reads TGCGCCAGCAGTCGGACAGGGGGAAACACCGGGGAGCTGTTTTTT. The encoded protein is CASSRTGGNTGELFF.

DNA of the CDR3: TGTGCCAGCAGCTTAGTCGGGGTCATTAACTATGGCTACACCTTC. Translated: CASSLVGVINYGYTF. V usage is TRBV7-2 and J usage is TRBJ1-2, with D hard to call. Looked up from germline, CDR1 is SGHTA and CDR2 is FQGNSA. V lost 1 base to trimming and J lost 1 base, with 10 bases between them. The CDR3 sequence is 15 residues long.

The CDR3, as DNA: TGTGCCAGCAGCTTCTTGAGCGGGTCTGGAAACACCATATATTTT. Translation gives CASSFLSGSGNTIYF. V usage is TRBV11-1 and J usage is TRBJ1-3; D remains ambiguous. Trimming stripped 3 bases from V and 1 base from J, with 10 bases between. The germline V gene has CDR1 SGHAT and CDR2 FQDESV (reference sequence). The CDR3 runs 15 residues.

The chain is built from TRBV5-4 and TRBJ1-2; D uncertain. The length of the CDR3 is 15 residues. The germline V and J ends were trimmed by 1 base and 8 bases, with 18 bases remaining between them. Per the germline V gene, CDR1 is SGHNT and CDR2 is YYREEE (reference sequence). The CDR3 protein is CASSLSGRPGWGYTF. The CDR3 DNA reads as TGTGCCAGCAGCTTGTCCGGGCGGCCCGGGTGGGGCTACACCTTC.

The chain couples TRBV7-9 to TRBJ2-1, with D possibly called TRBD1 or TRBD2 (6 bases each). Germline assignment: CDR1 SEHNR and CDR2 FQNEAQ (reference sequence). The CDR3 is 17 amino acids. V lost 7 bases to trimming and J lost 1 base, with 20 bases between them. The CDR3 DNA reads TGTGCCAGCACTCCTAGGGGGGACCCGAGGTCCTACAATGAGCAGTTCTTC. Translation: CASTPRGDPRSYNEQFF.

CDR3 bases: TGTGCCAGCAGCTTAGCAAGGCGGGAAGGGCAGTACTTC. Translated, it gives CASSLARREGQYF. The chain combines TRBV7-2 with TRBJ2-7; D possibly corresponds to TRBD2 (6 bases). Germline V CDR1 and CDR2: SGHTA, FQGNSA. The ends were cut back, 0 bases at V and 9 bases at J, with 12 bases in the middle. This CDR3 has 13 residues.

The chain joins TRBV4-1 to TRBJ2-5, with D perhaps TRBD2 (7 bases). Germline V gene sequence: CDR1 MGHRA, CDR2 YSYEKL. CDR3 length: 16 amino acids. V lost 0 bases and J 7 bases, leaving 18 bases between the germline ends. The CDR3 bases are TGCGCCAGCAGCCAAGATGGGGGAGGGGGATCCCGGACCCAGTACTTC. It is translated as CASSQDGGGGSRTQYF.

In its sample, this clone was seen a few times. The CDR3 nucleotides are TGTGCCAGCAGCTTAATTAGCGGCACCGGGGAGCTGTTTTTT. Translated: CASSLISGTGELFF. The chain links TRBV7-2 to TRBJ2-2, with D possibly matching TRBD2 (6 bases). With 2 bases removed from V and 4 bases from J, the gap between germline ends came to 8 bases. The CDR3 spans 14 residues. Germline CDR1 is SGHTA and CDR2 is FQGNSA.

The gene calls are TRBV7-8 and TRBJ2-1; 10 nucleotides agree with TRBD2. This CDR3 region has 16 residues. Germline-derived CDR1 and CDR2 are SGHVS and FQNEAQ. V lost 5 bases to trimming and J lost 8 bases; unmatched junction nucleotides: 12. CDR3 protein: CASSPRASGSKYEQFF. The DNA for the CDR3 is TGTGCCAGCAGCCCCCGAGCTAGCGGGAGTAAGTATGAGCAGTTCTTC. Filled out from reference TRBV7-8 and TRBJ2-1, the complete variable domain reads GAGVSQSPRYKVAKRGQDVALRCDPISGHVSLFWYQQALGQGPEFLTYFQNEAQLDKSGLPSDRFFAERPEGSVSTLKIQRTQQEDSAVYLCASSPRASGSKYEQFFGPGTRLTVL.

In this sample, this clone turned up once. The chain combines TRBV5-5 with TRBJ1-5; perhaps TRBD1 as D (5 bases). Germline V lookup: CDR1 SGHKS, CDR2 YYEKEE (reference sequence). The V end was cut by 2 bases, the J end by 3 bases, with 9 bases between. The CDR3 length is 14 residues. CDR3 region: CASSLYRNNQPQHF. CDR3 bases: TGTGCCAGCAGCTTATACAGGAACAATCAGCCCCAGCATTTT.

The V call is TRBV5-1, the J call TRBJ2-7; maybe TRBD2 (6 bases). This CDR3 has 18 residues. Trimming removed 4 bases at V and 0 bases at J, with 23 bases between. Per germline, CDR1 SGHRS and CDR2 YFSETQ. The CDR3 loop is CASSLVPGGRTSSYEQYF. The CDR3 nucleotides read TGCGCCAGCAGCCTAGTTCCCGGGGGACGGACCAGCTCCTACGAGCAGTACTTC.

The rearrangement uses TRBV6-1 and TRBJ2-7; D is ambiguous. V lost 3 bases to trimming and J lost 7 bases, with 13 bases between them. From germline, CDR1 is MNHNS and CDR2 SASEGT. The CDR3 consists of 13 residues. The CDR3 DNA sequence: TGTGCCAGCAGTGAGAACGGGTGGAGAGAGCAGTACTTC. Protein product: CASSENGWREQYF.

This chain connects TRBV19 to TRBJ1-1, with D maybe TRBD1 (6 bases). Trimming took 4 bases from V and 6 from J, leaving 18 bases between them. CDR3 size: 15 residues. Germline assignment: CDR1 LNHDA and CDR2 SQIVND (reference sequence). The CDR3: CASSTGGGAGAEAFF. CDR3 nucleotides: TGTGCCAGTAGTACCGGCGGAGGGGCAGGGGCTGAAGCTTTCTTT.

This clone has only one observation. The rearrangement joins TRBV27 to TRBJ2-7; TRBD2 matches at 12 bases. In germline, CDR1 is MNHEY, CDR2 SMNVEV (reference sequence). The CDR3 contains 15 residues. Germline trimming cut 4 bases from V and 6 bases from J; bases unmatched to any gene: 7. The CDR3 loop is CASSSLTSGSSEQYF. In nucleotides, the CDR3 is TGTGCCAGCAGTTCCTTGACTAGCGGGAGTTCCGAGCAGTACTTC.

This clone appeared a few times. The chain links TRBV6-1 to TRBJ2-3; no definite D call. Germline V gene data show CDR1 as MNHNS and CDR2 as SASEGT. V was cut by 7 bases and J by 6 bases, with 8 bases left in between. There are 11 residues in the CDR3. Written as DNA, the CDR3 is TGTGCCAGCACCTCGAGGGATACGCAGTATTTT. Protein sequence: CASTSRDTQYF.

The rearrangement links TRBV6-1 to TRBJ1-1; the D gene is possibly TRBD1 (5 bases). Trimming left V 7 bases short and J 5 bases short, with 17 bases between. The CDR3 is 14 residues long. Per the germline V gene, CDR1 is MNHNS and CDR2 is SASEGT. The DNA for the CDR3 is TGTGCCAGCACCCTAGGGGAAATGAGAACTGAAGCTTTCTTT. Protein: CASTLGEMRTEAFF.

This clone was observed a few times. J is TRBJ2-1 and V is TRBV5-1; 10 bases fit TRBD1. The germline V gene has CDR1 SGHRS and CDR2 YFSETQ. After removal of 6 bases from V and 3 bases from J, the junction contained 9 bases not matched to a gene. CDR3 length equals 16 residues. CDR3 bases: TGCGCCAGCACGCGGGTCGGGACAGGGGACTACAATGAGCAGTTCTTC. Translated: CASTRVGTGDYNEQFF. The full variable domain, with the rest looked up from reference TRBV5-1 and TRBJ2-1, is KAGVTQTPRYLIKTRGQQVTLSCSPISGHRSVSWYQQTPGQGLQFLFEYFSETQRNKGNFPGRFSGRQFSNSRSEMNVSTLELGDSALYLCASTRVGTGDYNEQFFGPGTRLTVL.

The V call is TRBV30, the J call TRBJ2-4; 9 bases align to TRBD1. The V segment lost 5 bases and the J segment 4 bases; nucleotides outside the gene matches: 0. The CDR3 consists of 12 residues. The germline V gene encodes CDR1 GTSNPN and CDR2 SVGIG (reference sequence). The CDR3 protein is CAWGTGKNIQYF. The CDR3 region has the DNA TGTGCCTGGGGGACAGGGAAAAACATTCAGTACTTC.

The chain uses TRBV6-5 and TRBJ2-7, with D unresolved. Deletions cut 0 bases from V and 6 bases from J, with 9 bases between. The germline V gene encodes CDR1 MNHEY and CDR2 SVGAGI. The CDR3 is made up of 13 amino acids. The DNA of the CDR3 is TGTGCCAGCAGTTACTCATGGGGAAGCGAGCAGTACTTC. Protein product: CASSYSWGSEQYF.

The gene calls are TRBV18 and TRBJ1-3, with D tentatively TRBD1 (6 bases). In germline, CDR1 is KGHSH, CDR2 LQKENI. The CDR3 loop spans 14 amino acids. V lost 3 bases and J 3 bases, leaving 9 bases between the germline ends. CDR3 sequence (DNA): TGTGCCAGCTCACCTGGGACAAATGGAAACACCATATATTTT. Translation gives CASSPGTNGNTIYF.

CDR3 sequence: CASSSPGRQGARYEQYF. CDR3 nucleotides: TGTGCCAGCAGCTCACCGGGGCGGCAGGGGGCGCGCTACGAGCAGTACTTC. The chain links TRBV7-8 to TRBJ2-7; 8 positions match TRBD1. V shed 4 bases and J 3 bases; nucleotides not matched to a gene: 14. CDR1 is SGHVS, CDR2 FQNEAQ, per germline. This CDR3 has 17 residues.

The V gene is TRBV11-3, the J gene TRBJ2-2, with TRBD2 matching over 8 bases. The CDR3 runs 15 residues. Looked up from germline, CDR1 is SGHNT and CDR2 is YENEEA. The V and J ends lost 5 bases and 6 bases, in that order; junction bases with no gene match: 8. CDR3 DNA: TGTGCCAGCAGCCCCCGGACTAGCTCCTCCGGGGAGCTGTTTTTT. Amino acids: CASSPRTSSSGELFF.

The V gene is TRBV7-2, the J gene TRBJ1-5, with no clear D. The ends were cut back, 5 bases at V and 3 bases at J, with 14 bases in the middle. Germline CDR1 SGHTA, CDR2 FQGNSA. This CDR3 comprises 15 residues. CDR3 region: CASSEEGSSNQPQHF. In DNA, the CDR3 is TGTGCCAGCAGCGAGGAGGGATCCTCCAATCAGCCCCAGCATTTT.

This sequence joins TRBV7-5 and TRBJ1-4; TRBD1 is the table's D call, not checked against the DNA. TRBV7-5 is flagged as a pseudogene. This CDR3 is 19 amino acids long. CDR3 in amino acids: CVRSLPAVRQGRRSEKLFF. In nucleotides, the CDR3 is TGTGTCAGAAGCTTGCCTGCGGTGAGACAGGGAAGGAGAAGTGAAAAACTGTTTTTT.

The chain combines TRBV7-3 with TRBJ2-2; D may be TRBD1 (6 bases). Germline V gives CDR1 SGHTA, CDR2 FQGTGA. The CDR3 sequence is 16 residues long. V lost 5 bases to trimming and J lost 0 bases, with 13 bases between them. The CDR3 protein is CASSLQGPSNTGELFF. In DNA form, the CDR3 reads TGTGCCAGCAGCCTACAGGGACCTTCGAACACCGGGGAGCTGTTTTTT.

This clone has just a few counts. The chain recombines TRBV18 with TRBJ1-3, with 7 nucleotides matching TRBD1. This CDR3 has 16 amino acids. V shed 8 bases and J 0 bases; nucleotides not matched to a gene: 10. The germline V gene has CDR1 KGHSH and CDR2 LQKENI. CDR3 in amino acids: CASRDPGQRSGNTIYF. CDR3 nucleotide sequence: TGTGCCAGCCGGGACCCGGGACAGCGCTCTGGAAACACCATATATTTT.

The V and J genes are TRBV7-9 and TRBJ1-3; TRBD1 matches at 8 bases. The length of the CDR3 is 17 residues. CDR1 and CDR2 from the germline V gene are SEHNR and FQNEAQ (reference sequence). Unmatched junction bases numbered 9, after V lost 5 bases and J lost 0 bases. The CDR3 here is CASSHRGTGLSGNTIYF. CDR3 nucleotide sequence: TGTGCCAGCAGCCACCGGGGGACAGGCCTCTCTGGAAACACCATATATTTT.